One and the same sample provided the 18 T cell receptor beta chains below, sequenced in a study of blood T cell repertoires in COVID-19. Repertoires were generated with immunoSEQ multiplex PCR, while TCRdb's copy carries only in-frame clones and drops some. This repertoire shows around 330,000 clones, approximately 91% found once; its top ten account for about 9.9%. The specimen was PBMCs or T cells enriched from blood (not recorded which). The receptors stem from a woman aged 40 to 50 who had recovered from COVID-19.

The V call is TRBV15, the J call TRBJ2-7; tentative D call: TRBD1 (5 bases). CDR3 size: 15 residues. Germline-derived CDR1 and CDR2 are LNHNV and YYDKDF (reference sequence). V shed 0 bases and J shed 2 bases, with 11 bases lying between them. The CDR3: CATSRDSKGAYEQYF. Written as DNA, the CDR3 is TGTGCCACCAGCAGAGATAGCAAAGGGGCCTACGAGCAGTACTTC.

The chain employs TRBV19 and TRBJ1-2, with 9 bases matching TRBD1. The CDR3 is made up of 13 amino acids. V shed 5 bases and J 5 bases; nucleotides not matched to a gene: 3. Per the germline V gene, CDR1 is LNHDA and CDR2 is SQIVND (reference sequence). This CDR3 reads CASSWGQGYGYTF. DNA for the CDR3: TGTGCCAGTAGTTGGGGACAGGGATATGGCTACACCTTC.

In DNA form, the CDR3 reads TGTGCCAGTAGTATGAGTCGAGACACCGGGGAGCTGTTTTTT. It codes for CASSMSRDTGELFF. The gene calls are TRBV19 and TRBJ2-2; D gene unclear. The CDR3 sequence is 14 residues long. V lost 3 bases, J lost 3 bases, and 8 bases lay in between. CDR1 is LNHDA and CDR2 is SQIVND in the germline V gene (reference sequence).

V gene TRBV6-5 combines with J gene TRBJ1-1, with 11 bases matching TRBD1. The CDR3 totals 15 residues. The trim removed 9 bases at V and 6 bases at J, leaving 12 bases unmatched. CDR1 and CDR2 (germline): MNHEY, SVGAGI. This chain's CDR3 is CARVITGQGDAEAFF. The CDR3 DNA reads TGTGCCAGGGTGATAACGGGACAGGGGGACGCTGAAGCTTTCTTT.

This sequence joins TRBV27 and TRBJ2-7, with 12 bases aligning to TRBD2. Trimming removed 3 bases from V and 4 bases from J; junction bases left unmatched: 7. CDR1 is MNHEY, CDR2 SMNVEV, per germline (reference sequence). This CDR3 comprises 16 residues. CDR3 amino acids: CASSFGGGLAGYEQYF. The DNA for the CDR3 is TGTGCCAGCAGTTTTGGGGGCGGACTAGCGGGATACGAGCAGTACTTC.

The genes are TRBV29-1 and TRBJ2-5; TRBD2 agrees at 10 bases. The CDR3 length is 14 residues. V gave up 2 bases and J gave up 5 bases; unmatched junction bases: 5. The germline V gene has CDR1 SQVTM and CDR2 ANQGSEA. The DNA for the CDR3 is TGCAGCGTTGAAAGAGCGGGAGGGCCCGAGACCCAGTACTTC. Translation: CSVERAGGPETQYF.

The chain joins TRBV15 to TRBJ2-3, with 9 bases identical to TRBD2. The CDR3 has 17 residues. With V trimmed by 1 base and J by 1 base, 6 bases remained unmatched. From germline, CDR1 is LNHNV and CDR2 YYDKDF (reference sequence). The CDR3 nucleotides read TGTGCCACCAGCAGAGTGGGCGGGGGGGCTGGCACAGATACGCAGTATTTT. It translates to CATSRVGGGAGTDTQYF.

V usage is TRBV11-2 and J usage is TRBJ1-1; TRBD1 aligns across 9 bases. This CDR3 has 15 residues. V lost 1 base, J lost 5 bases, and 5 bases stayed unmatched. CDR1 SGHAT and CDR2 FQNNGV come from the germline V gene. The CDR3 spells CASSLVGGQGTEAFF. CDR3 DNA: TGTGCCAGCAGCTTAGTCGGGGGACAGGGTACTGAAGCTTTCTTT.

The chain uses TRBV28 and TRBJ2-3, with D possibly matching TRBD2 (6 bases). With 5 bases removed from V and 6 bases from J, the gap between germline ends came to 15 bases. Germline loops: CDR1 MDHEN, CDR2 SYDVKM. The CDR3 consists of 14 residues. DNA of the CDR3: TGTGCCAGCAGTCCTCCCCCCGGAGGGGATACGCAGTATTTT. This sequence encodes CASSPPPGGDTQYF.

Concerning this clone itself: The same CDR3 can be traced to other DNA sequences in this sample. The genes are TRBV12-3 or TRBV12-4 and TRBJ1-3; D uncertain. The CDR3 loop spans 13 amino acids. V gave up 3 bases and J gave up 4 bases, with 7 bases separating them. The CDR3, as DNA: TGTGCCAGCAGTTTGTCGAGAGGAAACACCATATATTTT. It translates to CASSLSRGNTIYF.

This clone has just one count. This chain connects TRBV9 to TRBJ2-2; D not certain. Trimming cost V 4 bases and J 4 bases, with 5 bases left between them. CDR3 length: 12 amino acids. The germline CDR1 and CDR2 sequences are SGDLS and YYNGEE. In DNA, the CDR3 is TGTGCCAGCAGCTATTCCACCGGGGAGCTGTTTTTT. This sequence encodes CASSYSTGELFF.

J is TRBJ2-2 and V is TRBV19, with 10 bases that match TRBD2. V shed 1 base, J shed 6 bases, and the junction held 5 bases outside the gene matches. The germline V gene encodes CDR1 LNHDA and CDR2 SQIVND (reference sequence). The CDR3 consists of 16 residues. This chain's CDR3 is CASSIGAGGPPGELFF. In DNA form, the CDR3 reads TGTGCCAGTAGTATAGGAGCGGGGGGGCCCCCCGGGGAGCTGTTTTTT.

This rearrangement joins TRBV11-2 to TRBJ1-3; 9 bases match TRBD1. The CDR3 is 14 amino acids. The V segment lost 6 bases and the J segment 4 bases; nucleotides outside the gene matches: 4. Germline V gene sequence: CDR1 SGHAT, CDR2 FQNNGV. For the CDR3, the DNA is TGTGCCAGCAGTTACAGGGGGCTCGGAAACACCATATATTTT. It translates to CASSYRGLGNTIYF.

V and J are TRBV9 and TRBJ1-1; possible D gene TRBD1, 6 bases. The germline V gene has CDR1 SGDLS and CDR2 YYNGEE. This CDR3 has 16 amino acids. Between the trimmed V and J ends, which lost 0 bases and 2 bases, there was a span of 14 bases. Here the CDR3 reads CASSVGAGAPNTEAFF. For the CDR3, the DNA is TGTGCCAGCAGCGTAGGGGCGGGGGCCCCAAACACTGAAGCTTTCTTT. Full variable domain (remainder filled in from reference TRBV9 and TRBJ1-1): DSGVTQTPKHLITATGQRVTLRCSPRSGDLSVYWYQQSLDQGLQFLIQYYNGEERAKGNILERFSAQQFPDLHSELNLSSLELGDSALYFCASSVGAGAPNTEAFFGQGTRLTVV.

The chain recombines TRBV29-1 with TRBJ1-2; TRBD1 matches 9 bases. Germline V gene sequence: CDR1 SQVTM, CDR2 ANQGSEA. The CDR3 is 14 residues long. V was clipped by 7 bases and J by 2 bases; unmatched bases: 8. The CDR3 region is CSALGDRVNYGYTF. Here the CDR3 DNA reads TGCAGCGCTCTGGGGGACAGGGTCAACTATGGCTACACCTTC.

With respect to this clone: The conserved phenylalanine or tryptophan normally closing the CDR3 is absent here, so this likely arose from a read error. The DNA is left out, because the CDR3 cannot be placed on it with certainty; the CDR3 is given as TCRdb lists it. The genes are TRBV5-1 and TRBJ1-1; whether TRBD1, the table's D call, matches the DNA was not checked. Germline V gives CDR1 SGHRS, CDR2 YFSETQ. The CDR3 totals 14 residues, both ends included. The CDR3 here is CASSLNHVPGQGAA.

The CDR3 loop is CASSIGGVSNQPQHF. CDR3 DNA: TGTGCCAGTAGTATCGGAGGGGTGAGCAATCAGCCCCAGCATTTT. This chain uses TRBV19 with TRBJ1-5, with D possibly TRBD1 on 5 matching bases. With 3 bases removed from V and 1 base from J, the gap between germline ends came to 10 bases. Germline loops: CDR1 LNHDA, CDR2 SQIVND (reference sequence). CDR3 length equals 15 residues.

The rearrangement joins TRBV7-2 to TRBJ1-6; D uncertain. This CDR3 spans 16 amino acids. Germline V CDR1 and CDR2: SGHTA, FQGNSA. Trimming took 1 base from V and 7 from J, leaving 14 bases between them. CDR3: CASSLDLGGINSPLHF. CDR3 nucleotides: TGTGCCAGCAGCTTAGACCTTGGAGGGATCAATTCACCCCTCCACTTT.